These 10 T cell receptor beta chains share one sample of origin, sequenced in a study of T cells in Graves' hyperthyroidism and ophthalmopathy (dated by TCRdb to about 2019). Libraries were prepared through multiplex PCR. Sequencing instrument: Illumina HiSeq 2000. Amplification of TCR beta CDR3 regions was carried out from RNA transcripts. The first round of RT-PCR for the TCR CDR3 was performed with the HTBI primer set and the Qiagen OneStep RT-PCR kit. Starting from the raw public reads, TCRdb applied fastp trimming at Q25, assembled clones with MiXCR and retained in-frame beta chains. Under each unique CDR3 protein, matching rows form one entry showing the most common genes and DNA. The sample table contains 750,000 to 950,000 distinct CDR3 sequences; only one count was recorded for roughly 37% of them. Together, the top ten hold more than 7% of the sample. The sequencing sample was made of blood. These receptors were collected from a man aged 18-30 years with Graves' hyperthyroidism.

This sequence joins TRBV7-9 and TRBJ2-7; D might be TRBD1 (6 bases). This CDR3 has 15 amino acids. V shed 7 bases and J shed 0 bases, with 16 bases lying between them. Per germline, CDR1 SEHNR and CDR2 FQNEAQ (reference sequence). CDR3 nucleotide sequence: TGTGCCAGCACCACCCACAGGGCGACCTCCTACGAGCAGTACTTC. Its protein product is CASTTHRATSYEQYF.

This clonotype was observed a handful of times. The rearrangement joins TRBV20-1 to TRBJ2-7; no definite D call. The ends were cut back, 1 base at V and 1 base at J, with 8 bases in the middle. CDR3 size: 13 residues. Germline V gene lookup returns CDR1 DFQATT and CDR2 SNEGSKA (reference sequence). Here the CDR3 reads CSARAARSYEQYF. The CDR3 DNA sequence: TGCAGTGCTAGAGCCGCGCGGTCCTACGAGCAGTACTTC.

This clonotype was found a few times. The chain employs TRBV20-1 and TRBJ2-7; 7 bases align to TRBD1. Germline V CDR1 and CDR2: DFQATT, SNEGSKA (reference sequence). V shed 6 bases, J shed 0 bases, and the junction held 8 bases outside the gene matches. There are 14 residues in the CDR3. CDR3 coding DNA: TGCAGTGCCGAAAACAGGGGTGACTCCTACGAGCAGTACTTC. It translates to CSAENRGDSYEQYF.

The rearrangement links TRBV6-5 to TRBJ2-7; no clear D gene. Trimming removed 7 bases from V and 0 bases from J, with 7 bases in between. The CDR3 totals 12 residues. CDR1 MNHEY and CDR2 SVGAGI come from the germline V gene. CDR3 in DNA: TGTGCCAGCATCCGCGACTCCTACGAGCAGTACTTC. Protein sequence: CASIRDSYEQYF.

The V call is TRBV2, the J call TRBJ1-3; 7 nucleotides line up with TRBD1. V trimming: 6 bases; J trimming: 5 bases; junction bases outside the gene matches: 7. Germline CDR1 reads SNHLY; CDR2 reads FYNNEI. This CDR3 is 14 amino acids long. CDR3 residues: CASSYRGERNTIYF. The DNA for the CDR3 is TGTGCCAGCAGCTACAGGGGTGAGAGAAACACCATATATTTT.

This sequence joins TRBV10-3 and TRBJ1-6; D is uncertain. V lost 4 bases and J lost 10, with 5 bases in between. Per the germline V gene, CDR1 is ENHRY and CDR2 is SYGVKD. The CDR3 totals 11 residues. The CDR3 coding sequence is TGTGCCATCAGTGCCCCCTCACCCCTCCACTTT. Protein: CAISAPSPLHF.

This clonotype was seen a single time. The chain has TRBV7-2 and TRBJ2-2; D might be TRBD2 (6 bases). V dropped 4 bases and J dropped 4 bases, with 16 bases sitting between them. CDR1 and CDR2 from the germline V gene are SGHTA and FQGNSA. CDR3 length: 16 residues. The CDR3 coding sequence is TGTGCCAGCAGCTGGCCGGGGGTGATCAGCACCGGGGAGCTGTTTTTT. Translation gives CASSWPGVISTGELFF.

This rearrangement joins TRBV20-1 to TRBJ2-7; D is unclear. This CDR3 spans 13 amino acids. Germline CDR1 DFQATT, CDR2 SNEGSKA (reference sequence). V was clipped by 0 bases and J by 1 base, with 7 bases between them. In DNA form, the CDR3 reads TGCAGTGCTAGAGAGTTAGGTTCCTACGAGCAGTACTTC. Its protein product is CSARELGSYEQYF.

The table lists this clonotype with many counts. The J gene is TRBJ2-5, the V gene TRBV29-1; D gene unclear. V was clipped by 4 bases and J by 5 bases, with 2 bases between them. The CDR3 length is 9 residues. Germline CDR1 and CDR2: SQVTM and ANQGSEA. The CDR3 DNA is TGCAGCGTTGGGGAGACCCAGTACTTC. It encodes CSVGETQYF.

A few counts support this clonotype. The rearrangement links TRBV10-2 to TRBJ1-1; the D is unclear. Trimming removed 7 bases at V and 5 bases at J, with 11 bases between. The CDR3 is 12 amino acids. From germline, CDR1 is WSHSY and CDR2 SAAADI. In nucleotides, the CDR3 is TGCGCCAGCACCCGGGGAAGTACTGAAGCTTTCTTT. Protein product: CASTRGSTEAFF.